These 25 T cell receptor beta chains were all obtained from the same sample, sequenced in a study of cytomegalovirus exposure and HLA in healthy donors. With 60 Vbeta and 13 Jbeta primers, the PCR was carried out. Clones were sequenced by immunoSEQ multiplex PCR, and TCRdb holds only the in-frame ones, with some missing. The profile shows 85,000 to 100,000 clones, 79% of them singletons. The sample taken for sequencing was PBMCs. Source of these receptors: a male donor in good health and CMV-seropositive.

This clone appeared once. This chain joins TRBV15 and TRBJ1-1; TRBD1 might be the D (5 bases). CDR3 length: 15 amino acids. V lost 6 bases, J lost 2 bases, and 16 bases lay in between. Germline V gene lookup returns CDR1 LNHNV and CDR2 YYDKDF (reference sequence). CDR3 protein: CATSTGPARNTEAFF. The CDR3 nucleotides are TGTGCCACCAGTACAGGTCCAGCCCGAAACACTGAAGCTTTCTTT.

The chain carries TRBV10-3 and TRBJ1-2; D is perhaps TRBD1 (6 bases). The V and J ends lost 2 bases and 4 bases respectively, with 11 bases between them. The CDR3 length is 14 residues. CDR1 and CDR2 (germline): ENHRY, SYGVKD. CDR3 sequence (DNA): TGTGCCATCAGTGAGGGGCAGGGGACCTATGGCTACACCTTC. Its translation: CAISEGQGTYGYTF.

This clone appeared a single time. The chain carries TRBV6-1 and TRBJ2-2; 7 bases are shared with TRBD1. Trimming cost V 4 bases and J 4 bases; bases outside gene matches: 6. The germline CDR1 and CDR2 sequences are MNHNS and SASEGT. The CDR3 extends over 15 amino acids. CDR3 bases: TGTGCCAGCAGTGTCGACAGGGCGGGCACCGGGGAGCTGTTTTTT. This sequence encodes CASSVDRAGTGELFF.

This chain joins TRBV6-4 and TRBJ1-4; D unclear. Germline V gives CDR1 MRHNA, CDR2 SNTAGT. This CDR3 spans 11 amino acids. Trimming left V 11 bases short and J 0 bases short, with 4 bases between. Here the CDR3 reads CAPATNEKLFF. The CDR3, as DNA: TGTGCCCCAGCAACTAATGAAAAACTGTTTTTT.

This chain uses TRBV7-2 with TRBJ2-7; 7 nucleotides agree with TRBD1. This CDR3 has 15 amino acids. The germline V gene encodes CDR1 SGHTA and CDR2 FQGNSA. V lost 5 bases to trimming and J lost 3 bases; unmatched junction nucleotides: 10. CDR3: CASSRRRGGNYEQYF. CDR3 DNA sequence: TGTGCCAGCAGCCGTCGGCGAGGGGGCAACTACGAGCAGTACTTC.

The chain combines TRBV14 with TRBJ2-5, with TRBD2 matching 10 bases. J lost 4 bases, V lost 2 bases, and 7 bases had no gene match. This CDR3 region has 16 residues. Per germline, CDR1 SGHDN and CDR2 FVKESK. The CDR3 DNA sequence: TGTGCCAGCAGCCAACTGAGCGGGGGGGCTGGAGAGACCCAGTACTTC. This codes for CASSQLSGGAGETQYF.

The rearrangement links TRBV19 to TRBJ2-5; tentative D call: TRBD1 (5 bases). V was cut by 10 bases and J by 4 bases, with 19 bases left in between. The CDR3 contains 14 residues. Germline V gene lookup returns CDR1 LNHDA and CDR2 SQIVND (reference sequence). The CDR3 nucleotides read TGTGCCACTCTCAACCCTGGGGCAGGAGAGACCCAGTACTTC. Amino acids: CATLNPGAGETQYF.

The CDR3 is CASSLVGSNYGYTF. CDR3 DNA sequence: TGTGCCAGCAGCTTGGTGGGGAGTAACTATGGCTACACCTTC. The J gene is TRBJ1-2, the V gene TRBV5-4; D is undetermined. The CDR3 extends over 14 amino acids. V was clipped by 0 bases and J by 1 base, with 7 bases between them. The V gene's germline CDR1 is SGHNT and CDR2 YYREEE (reference sequence).

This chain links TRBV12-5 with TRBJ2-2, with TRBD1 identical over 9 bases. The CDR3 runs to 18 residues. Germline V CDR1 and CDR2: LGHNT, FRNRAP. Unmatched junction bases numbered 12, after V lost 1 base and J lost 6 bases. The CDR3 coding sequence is TGTGCTAGTGGTTTGGGTACCGAAACGACAGGGGGGGCCGGGGAGCTGTTTTTT. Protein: CASGLGTETTGGAGELFF.

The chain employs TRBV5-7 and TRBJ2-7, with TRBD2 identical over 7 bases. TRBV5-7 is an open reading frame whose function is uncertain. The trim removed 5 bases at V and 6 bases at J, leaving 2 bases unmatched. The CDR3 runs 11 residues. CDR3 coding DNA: TGTGCCAGCAGTGGGACTATCGAGCAGTACTTC. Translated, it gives CASSGTIEQYF.

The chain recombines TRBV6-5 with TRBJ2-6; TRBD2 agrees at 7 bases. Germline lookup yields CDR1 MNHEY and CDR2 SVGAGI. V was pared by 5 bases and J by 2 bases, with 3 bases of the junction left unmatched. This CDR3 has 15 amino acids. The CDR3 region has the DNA TGTGCCAGCAGTGGTGGACTAGCTGGGGCCAACGTCCTGACTTTC. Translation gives CASSGGLAGANVLTF.

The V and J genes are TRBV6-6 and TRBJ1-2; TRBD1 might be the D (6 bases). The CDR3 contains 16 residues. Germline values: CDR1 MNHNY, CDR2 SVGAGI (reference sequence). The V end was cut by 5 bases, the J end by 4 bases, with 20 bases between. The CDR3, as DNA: TGTGCCAGCAGTGTAATCACAGGGATTGCGGGCTATGGCTACACCTTC. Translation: CASSVITGIAGYGYTF.

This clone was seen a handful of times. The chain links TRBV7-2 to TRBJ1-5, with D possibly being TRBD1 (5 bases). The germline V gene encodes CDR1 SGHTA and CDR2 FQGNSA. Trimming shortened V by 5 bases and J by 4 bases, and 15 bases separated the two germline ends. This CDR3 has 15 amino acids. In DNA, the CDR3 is TGTGCCAGCAGCCCCCTTGCGGGGCGAAATCAGCCCCAGCATTTT. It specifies CASSPLAGRNQPQHF.

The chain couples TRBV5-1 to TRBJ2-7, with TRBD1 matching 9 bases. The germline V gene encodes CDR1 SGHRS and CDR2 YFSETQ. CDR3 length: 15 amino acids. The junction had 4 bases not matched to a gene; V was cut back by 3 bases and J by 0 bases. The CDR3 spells CASSSPGQGSYEQYF. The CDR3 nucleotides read TGCGCCAGCAGCTCTCCGGGACAGGGCTCCTACGAGCAGTACTTC.

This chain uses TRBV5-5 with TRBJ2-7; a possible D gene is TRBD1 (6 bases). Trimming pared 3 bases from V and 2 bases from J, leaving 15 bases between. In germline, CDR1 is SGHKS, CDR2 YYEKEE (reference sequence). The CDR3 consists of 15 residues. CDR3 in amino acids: CASSSLGTPTYEQYF. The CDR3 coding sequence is TGTGCCAGCAGCTCCCTGGGGACACCAACCTACGAGCAGTACTTC.

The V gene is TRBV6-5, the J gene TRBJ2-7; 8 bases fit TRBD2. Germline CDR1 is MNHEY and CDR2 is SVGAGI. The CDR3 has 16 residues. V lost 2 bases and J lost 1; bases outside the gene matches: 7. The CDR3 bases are TGTGCCAGCAGTTACGGGGTAGCGGGGAGTTCCTACGAGCAGTACTTC. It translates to CASSYGVAGSSYEQYF.

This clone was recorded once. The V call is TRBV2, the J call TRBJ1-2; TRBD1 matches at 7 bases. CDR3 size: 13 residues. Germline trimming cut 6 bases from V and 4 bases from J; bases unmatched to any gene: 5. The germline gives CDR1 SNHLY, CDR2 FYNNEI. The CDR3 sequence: CASSLTGVYGYTF. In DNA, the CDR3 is TGTGCCAGCAGCCTAACAGGGGTCTATGGCTACACCTTC.

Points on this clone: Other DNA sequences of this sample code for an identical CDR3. CDR3 sequence: CASSVAQGNSPLHF. DNA for the CDR3: TGTGCCAGCAGCGTAGCACAGGGGAATTCACCCCTCCACTTT. The chain recombines TRBV9 with TRBJ1-6; 7 positions agree with TRBD1. Trimming cost V 0 bases and J 7 bases; bases outside gene matches: 1. The CDR3 covers 14 residues. Germline loops: CDR1 SGDLS, CDR2 YYNGEE.

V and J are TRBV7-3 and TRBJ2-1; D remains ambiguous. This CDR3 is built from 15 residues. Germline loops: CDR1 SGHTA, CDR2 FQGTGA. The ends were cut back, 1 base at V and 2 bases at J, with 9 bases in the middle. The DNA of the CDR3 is TGTGCCAGCAGCTTAATAGATGGGCCCTACAATGAGCAGTTCTTC. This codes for CASSLIDGPYNEQFF.

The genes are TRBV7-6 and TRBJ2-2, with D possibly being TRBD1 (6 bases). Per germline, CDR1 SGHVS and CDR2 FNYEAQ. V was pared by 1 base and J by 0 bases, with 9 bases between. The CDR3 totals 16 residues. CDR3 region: CASSLETGSNTGELFF. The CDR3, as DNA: TGTGCCAGCAGCTTAGAAACAGGGTCGAACACCGGGGAGCTGTTTTTT.

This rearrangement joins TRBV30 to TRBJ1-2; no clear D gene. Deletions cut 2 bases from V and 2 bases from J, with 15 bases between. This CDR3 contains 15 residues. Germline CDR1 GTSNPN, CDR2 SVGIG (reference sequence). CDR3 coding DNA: TGTGCCTGGAGTACCCCCGAGGGCCCAAACTATGGCTACACCTTC. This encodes CAWSTPEGPNYGYTF.

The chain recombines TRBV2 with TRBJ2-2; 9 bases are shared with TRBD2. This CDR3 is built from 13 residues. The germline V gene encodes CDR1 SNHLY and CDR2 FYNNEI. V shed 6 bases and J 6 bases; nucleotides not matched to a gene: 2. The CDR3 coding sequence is TGTGCCAGCAGGGGACTAGCCCCCGGGGAGCTGTTTTTT. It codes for CASRGLAPGELFF.

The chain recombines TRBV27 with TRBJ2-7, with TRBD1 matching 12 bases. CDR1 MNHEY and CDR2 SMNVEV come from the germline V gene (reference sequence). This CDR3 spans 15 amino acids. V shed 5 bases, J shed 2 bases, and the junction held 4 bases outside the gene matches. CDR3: CASSRDRGHTYEQYF. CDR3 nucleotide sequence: TGTGCCAGCAGTCGGGACAGGGGGCACACCTACGAGCAGTACTTC.

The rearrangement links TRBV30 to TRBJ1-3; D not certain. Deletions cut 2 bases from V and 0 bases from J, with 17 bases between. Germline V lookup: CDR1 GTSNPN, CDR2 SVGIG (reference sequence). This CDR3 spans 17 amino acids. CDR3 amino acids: CAWSLWRAKNSGNTIYF. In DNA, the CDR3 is TGTGCCTGGAGTCTATGGCGGGCGAAGAACTCTGGAAACACCATATATTTT. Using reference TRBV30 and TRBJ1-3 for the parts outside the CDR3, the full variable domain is SQTIHQWPATLVQPVGSPLSLECTVEGTSNPNLYWYRQAAGRGLQLLFYSVGIGQISSEVPQNLSASRPQDRQFILSSKKLLLSDSGFYLCAWSLWRAKNSGNTIYFGEGSWLTVV.

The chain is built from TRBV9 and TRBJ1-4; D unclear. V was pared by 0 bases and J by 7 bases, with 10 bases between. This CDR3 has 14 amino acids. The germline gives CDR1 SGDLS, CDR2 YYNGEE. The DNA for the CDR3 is TGTGCCAGCAGCGTAGCGGGCAGCGGTGAAAAACTGTTTTTT. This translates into CASSVAGSGEKLFF.